The clone carrying this T cell receptor beta chain occurred a few times. These data are taken from a study of T cells in Graves' hyperthyroidism and ophthalmopathy. Study details: Before any treatment, at initial diagnosis, peripheral blood was collected.

The germline gives CDR1 SEHNR, CDR2 FQNEAQ (reference sequence). V was pared by 4 bases and J by 11 bases, with 23 bases between. This CDR3 contains 15 residues. TCR beta CDR3 regions were amplified from RNA. The primer set for the first-round RT-PCR of the TCR CDR3 was HTBI. TCRdb re-derived calls from the multiplex PCR reads in MiXCR, one entry per CDR3 protein. The sample consists of hundreds of thousands of distinct CDR3 sequences, approximately 13% of them appearing once. The sequenced material came from blood. The TCR comes from a woman in her 30s with Graves' hyperthyroidism. The V and J genes are TRBV7-9 and TRBJ1-1; D not resolved. The CDR3, as DNA: TGTGCCAGCAGCTCCGTGTCCGTCCGGGTTCTTCCGGCTTTCTTT. Encoded protein: CASSSVSVRVLPAFF.